One and the same sample provided the 16 T cell receptor beta chains below, sequenced in a study of tumor-infiltrating lymphocytes in primary liver carcinoma. From roughly 470 ng total RNA, TCR beta cDNA was generated with a primer in the constant region. Slightly modified ARM-PCR served as the procedure for the TCR beta libraries. These libraries came from three rounds of nested multiplex PCR. Use of TRBV1-TRBV30 forward primers with a C-beta reverse primer characterized the first two PCR rounds, which lasted 10 cycles each. TCRdb independently ran MiXCR on the multiplex PCR reads; one entry per CDR3 protein. The sample shows approximately 24,000 distinct CDR3 sequences, over 60% of them seen only once. Unsorted bulk tissue, about 18-32 mg of it, served as the source for co-extraction of RNA and DNA. The sample was liver tumor tissue from sampling region 3. Regarding subset: tumor region T3, left-lateral pole. The receptors shown here come from a man between 40 and 49 years old with primary liver carcinoma and hepatitis B virus infection.

This clonotype has only one observation. This sequence joins TRBV6-1 and TRBJ2-1, with 7 bases aligning to TRBD2. Germline V CDR1 and CDR2: MNHNS, SASEGT. Germline trimming cut 1 base from V and 15 bases from J; bases unmatched to any gene: 3. The CDR3 contains 11 residues. CDR3 sequence: CASSEVGGVFF. The DNA for the CDR3 is TGTGCCAGCAGTGAAGTGGGAGGGGTGTTCTTC.

A note on this clonotype: An end of the junction differs from the germline gene, which may be a read error. V usage is TRBV5-1 and J usage is TRBJ2-7, with D maybe TRBD1 (5 bases). Germline values: CDR1 SGHRS, CDR2 YFSETQ. This CDR3 is built from 13 residues. The CDR3 DNA follows: TGCGCCGGCAGCTCGTCAGGGCTCTACGAGCAGTACTTC. Its translation is CAGSSSGLYEQYF.

This rearrangement joins TRBV11-3 to TRBJ2-2; no clear D gene. V lost 9 bases to trimming and J lost 13 bases, with 27 bases between them. CDR3 length: 15 amino acids. The germline gives CDR1 SGHNT, CDR2 YENEEA. CDR3 protein: CARWRLKPITGWLFF. CDR3 coding DNA: TGTGCCAGGTGGCGCCTTAAACCCATCACCGGATGGCTGTTTTTT.

To note about this clonotype: A junction boundary mismatches the germline segment, possibly from a read error. The chain recombines TRBV6-1 with TRBJ2-2; TRBD2 aligns across 11 bases. CDR1 and CDR2 from the germline V gene are MNHNS and SASEGT. CDR3 size: 16 residues. The CDR3 protein is CARGGLADERTGELIF. CDR3 nucleotides: TGTGCCAGGGGGGGACTAGCGGACGAACGCACCGGGGAGCTGATTTTT.

A remark on this clonotype: A read error may account for a junction end that differs from germline. J is TRBJ1-2 and V is TRBV5-4; possible D gene TRBD1, 5 bases. Germline CDR1 reads SGHNT; CDR2 reads YYREEE (reference sequence). The CDR3 totals 13 residues. The CDR3 nucleotides read TGTGCCAGCAGCTTTGTGTGGGGCTATGGCCACACCTTC. Translating gives CASSFVWGYGHTF.

This chain uses TRBV11-2 with TRBJ2-7; D gene ambiguous. The CDR3 is made up of 14 amino acids. Trimming shortened V by 4 bases and J by 1 base, and 11 bases separated the two germline ends. Germline V gene data show CDR1 as SGHAT and CDR2 as FQNNGV. CDR3 in amino acids: CASSSTDTSYEQYF. In DNA form, the CDR3 reads TGTGCCAGCAGCTCAACTGACACTTCCTACGAGCAGTACTTC.

Regarding this clonotype: An end of the junction differs from the germline gene, which may be a read error. The rearrangement joins TRBV6-1 to TRBJ1-2; no definite D call. Germline loops: CDR1 MNHNS, CDR2 SASEGT. The CDR3 runs 16 residues. The CDR3 DNA sequence: TGTGCCAGCAGTGAAGGTGTCGGCATACCTAACTATGGCTACACTTTC. Translated: CASSEGVGIPNYGYTF.

This chain connects TRBV28 to TRBJ1-2; D perhaps matches TRBD1 (5 bases). The CDR3 consists of 18 residues. The ends were cut back, 6 bases at V and 2 bases at J, with 25 bases in the middle. CDR1 is MDHEN, CDR2 SYDVKM, per germline. The CDR3: CASSTRWGGVSGNYGYTF. CDR3 in DNA: TGTGCCAGCAGCACTCGTTGGGGGGGGGTGTCAGGGAACTATGGCTACACCTTC.

This clonotype turned up a few times. The chain combines TRBV10-2 with TRBJ1-1, with D perhaps matching TRBD1 (6 bases). V dropped 9 bases and J dropped 4 bases, with 18 bases sitting between them. The CDR3 consists of 14 residues. CDR1 and CDR2 from the germline V gene are WSHSY and SAAADI. In DNA form, the CDR3 reads TGCGCCAGAAAATCAGGGACAAGGAGCACTGAAGCTTTCTTT. Its protein is CARKSGTRSTEAFF.

This clonotype was seen a single time. Mismatch with germline at one junction end may stem from a read error. The chain uses TRBV12-3 or TRBV12-4 and TRBJ2-7; D is unresolved. The CDR3 is 13 residues long. The chain's CDR3 is CASRSDNVYEQYF. CDR3 DNA: TGTGCCAGCCGGAGTGACAACGTTTACGAGCAATACTTC.

About this clonotype itself: One end of the junction fails to match germline, which may point to a read error. V gene TRBV4-2 combines with J gene TRBJ2-3; possibly TRBD1 or TRBD2 for D (5 bases each). The CDR3 has 15 residues. The germline CDR1 and CDR2 sequences are LGHNA and YNFKEQ. The CDR3, as DNA: TGTGCCAGCAGTCAAGAGAAGGGAGCGACAGATACGCAGTACTTT. Residues: CASSQEKGATDTQYF.

CDR3 sequence (DNA): TGTGCCAGCTCACCCGACAGGGGCTCTGATGAAAAACTGTTTTTT. Translating gives CASSPDRGSDEKLFF. The gene calls are TRBV18 and TRBJ1-4; TRBD1 agrees at 8 bases. The CDR3 totals 15 residues. The trim removed 3 bases at V and 6 bases at J, leaving 6 bases unmatched. CDR1 is KGHSH and CDR2 is LQKENI in the germline V gene.

This clonotype is labeled medium-sized. The chain is built from TRBV29-1 and TRBJ2-7, with unresolved D. Germline CDR1 is SQVTM and CDR2 is ANQGSEA. This CDR3 spans 13 amino acids. Deletions cut 4 bases from V and 0 bases from J, with 10 bases between. The CDR3 sequence is CSVAGVPSYEQYF. CDR3 bases: TGCAGCGTTGCAGGTGTTCCCTCCTACGAGCAGTACTTC.

A remark on this clonotype: The CDR3 end shows no conserved phenylalanine or tryptophan, and so a read error is likely. The genes are TRBV19 and TRBJ2-1, with no clear D. CDR1 LNHDA and CDR2 SQIVND come from the germline V gene (reference sequence). The CDR3 extends over 17 amino acids. V gave up 5 bases and J gave up 3 bases, with 20 bases separating them. CDR3 sequence: CASSPPRQLGGYNEQFL. CDR3 bases: TGTGCCAGTAGTCCCCCTCGCCAGTTGGGTGGCTACAATGAGCAGTTCCTC.

This clonotype was seen just once. One end of the junction fails to match germline, which may point to a read error. The chain couples TRBV13 to TRBJ2-5; tentatively, D is TRBD2 (6 bases). Germline CDR1 PRHDT, CDR2 FYEKMQ (reference sequence). The CDR3 contains 16 residues. The CDR3 loop is CAGSTTRRGGEETQYF. The CDR3 DNA reads as TGTGCCGGCAGCACTACCCGGAGAGGAGGGGAAGAGACCCAGTACTTC.

CDR3 loop: CASILAGGPPELFF. CDR3 DNA sequence: TGTGCCAGCATACTAGCAGGAGGCCCCCCCGAGCTGTTTTTT. The gene calls are TRBV11-1 and TRBJ2-2; weak D call: TRBD2 (6 bases). This CDR3 has 14 residues. Trimming shortened V by 7 bases and J by 11 bases, and 20 bases separated the two germline ends. CDR1 and CDR2 from the germline V gene are SGHAT and FQDESV (reference sequence).